These 27 T cell receptor beta chains share one sample of origin, sequenced in a study of T cells in Graves' hyperthyroidism and ophthalmopathy. TCR beta CDR3 region amplification was performed from RNA transcripts. RT-PCR in the first round (using the HTBI primer set) targeted the TCR CDR3. TCRdb passed the multiplex PCR reads through MiXCR, listing each CDR3 protein once. This table holds under 400,000 distinct CDR3 sequences, roughly 14% found once. The sequencing input was blood. These receptors all come from a woman between 18 and 29 years old with Graves' hyperthyroidism that later progressed to Graves' ophthalmopathy.

This clonotype was seen just once. The chain links TRBV20-1 to TRBJ2-5; 10 positions agree with TRBD1. Trimming removed 7 bases from V and 4 bases from J; junction bases left unmatched: 9. This CDR3 contains 14 residues. The germline V gene has CDR1 DFQATT and CDR2 SNEGSKA (reference sequence). In DNA, the CDR3 is TGCAGTGTTCGGAAGACAGGGGGCTTAGAGACCCAGTACTTC. Its translation: CSVRKTGGLETQYF.

This clonotype was detected many times. The V call is TRBV10-3, the J call TRBJ1-2, with 7 bases fitting TRBD1. The CDR3 contains 13 residues. With 2 bases clipped from V and 6 bases from J, the junction kept 3 bases outside the gene matches. CDR1 and CDR2 from the germline V gene are ENHRY and SYGVKD. The CDR3 loop is CAISEPGGDGYTF. The CDR3, as DNA: TGTGCCATCAGTGAGCCAGGGGGAGATGGCTACACCTTC.

This clonotype was seen more than once but under ten times. This rearrangement joins TRBV27 to TRBJ2-1; either TRBD1 or TRBD2 may supply D (5 bases each). This CDR3 is 14 amino acids long. Germline CDR1 reads MNHEY; CDR2 reads SMNVEV (reference sequence). Trimming left V 6 bases short and J 4 bases short, with 13 bases between. DNA of the CDR3: TGTGCCAGCAGCAAGGGTGGGGGTTACAATGAGCAGTTCTTC. Its protein is CASSKGGGYNEQFF.

Worth noting for this clonotype: A single base separates this from a much larger clone, so it may be a read error. V is TRBV2 and J is TRBJ2-6, with D possibly TRBD1 on 5 matching bases. Germline V gene lookup returns CDR1 SNHLY and CDR2 FYNNEI. This CDR3 spans 13 amino acids. The CDR3 sequence: CASSEQGDHVLNF. In DNA, the CDR3 is TGTGCCAGCAGTGAGCAGGGCGACCACGTCCTGAATTTC.

The chain couples TRBV5-1 to TRBJ1-2; the D gene is possibly TRBD1 (6 bases). CDR3 length: 17 residues. Germline V gene data show CDR1 as SGHRS and CDR2 as YFSETQ. V lost 3 bases and J 4 bases, leaving 22 bases between the germline ends. In DNA, the CDR3 is TGCGCCAGCAGCTCCCCTGCGGCCAGGGGCATCCGCTATGGCTACACCTTC. Its translation: CASSSPAARGIRYGYTF.

There are many counts of this clonotype. For the CDR3, the DNA is TGTGCCAGCAGTTACCGGTACAGAGGGGACCTCGGATCTCCGTACAATCAGCCCCAGCATTTT. It is translated as CASSYRYRGDLGSPYNQPQHF. The chain joins TRBV6-2 or TRBV6-3 to TRBJ1-5; D perhaps matches TRBD1 (5 bases). V lost 2 bases, J lost 3 bases, and 29 bases lay in between. Germline CDR1 is MNHEY and CDR2 is SVGEGT. The CDR3 sequence is 21 residues long.

This clonotype was found a few times. The V gene is TRBV27, the J gene TRBJ2-3; TRBD2 is a possible D gene (5 bases). V was pared by 0 bases and J by 0 bases, with 10 bases between. Germline assignment: CDR1 MNHEY and CDR2 SMNVEV (reference sequence). The CDR3 has 16 residues. CDR3 DNA sequence: TGTGCCAGCAGTTTATCTCCTAGCTCTAGCACAGATACGCAGTATTTT. The encoded protein is CASSLSPSSSTDTQYF.

J is TRBJ1-5 and V is TRBV14; tentative D call: TRBD1 (5 bases). Germline V gives CDR1 SGHDN, CDR2 FVKESK. This CDR3 has 16 residues. The ends were cut back, 3 bases at V and 7 bases at J, with 19 bases in the middle. CDR3 coding DNA: TGTGCCAGCAGCCACACGGGACCCGGATGGAAACAGCCCCAGCATTTT. Protein sequence: CASSHTGPGWKQPQHF. The entire variable domain, with the rest obtained from reference TRBV14 and TRBJ1-5, is as follows: EAGVTQFPSHSVIEKGQTVTLRCDPISGHDNLYWYRRVMGKEIKFLLHFVKESKQDESGMPNNRFLAERTGGTYSTLKVQPAELEDSGVYFCASSHTGPGWKQPQHFGDGTRLSIL.

This clonotype was observed at least ten times. The chain has TRBV7-9 and TRBJ2-1; 8 bases line up with TRBD2. Per germline, CDR1 SEHNR and CDR2 FQNEAQ (reference sequence). CDR3 length equals 14 residues. With 5 bases clipped from V and 8 bases from J, the junction kept 8 bases outside the gene matches. Here the CDR3 reads CASSPGGGGHEQFF. CDR3 nucleotides: TGTGCCAGCAGCCCCGGGGGGGGCGGTCATGAGCAGTTCTTC. Filled out from reference TRBV7-9 and TRBJ2-1, the complete variable domain reads DTGVSQNPRHKITKRGQNVTFRCDPISEHNRLYWYRQTLGQGPEFLTYFQNEAQLEKSRLLSDRFSAERPKGSFSTLEIQRTEQGDSAMYLCASSPGGGGHEQFFGPGTRLTVL.

This clonotype has only a few counts. The chain couples TRBV27 to TRBJ2-7; D tentatively fits TRBD1 or TRBD2 (6 bases each). The V end lost 3 bases, the J end lost 8 bases, and 14 bases lay between the germline ends. Looked up from germline, CDR1 is MNHEY and CDR2 is SMNVEV (reference sequence). The CDR3 is 13 residues long. The CDR3 sequence is CASSLGGARQQYF. Here the CDR3 DNA reads TGTGCCAGCAGTTTGGGGGGCGCACGGCAGCAGTACTTC.

The chain recombines TRBV7-6 with TRBJ2-7; 11 positions match TRBD1. Germline loops: CDR1 SGHVS, CDR2 FNYEAQ. CDR3 length equals 15 residues. V dropped 2 bases and J dropped 3; count of bases not matched to a gene: 3. The CDR3 sequence: CASSLSGQGVYEQYF. The CDR3 DNA follows: TGTGCCAGCAGCTTATCGGGACAGGGGGTCTACGAGCAGTACTTC.

The table lists this clonotype with many counts. V gene TRBV28 combines with J gene TRBJ1-4; D uncertain. Deletions cut 4 bases from V and 11 bases from J, with 11 bases between. From germline, CDR1 is MDHEN and CDR2 SYDVKM. The length of the CDR3 is 12 residues. The CDR3 region has the DNA TGTGCCAGCAGTTCTGGACGTACTAAACTGTTTTTT. This sequence encodes CASSSGRTKLFF. Drawing the rest from reference TRBV28 and TRBJ1-4, the complete variable domain is DVKVTQSSRYLVKRTGEKVFLECVQDMDHENMFWYRQDPGLGLRLIYFSYDVKMKEKGDIPEGYSVSREKKERFSLILESASTNQTSMYLCASSSGRTKLFFGSGTQLSVL.

This chain links TRBV27 with TRBJ2-7, with D perhaps TRBD1 (6 bases). Between the trimmed V and J ends, which lost 5 bases and 0 bases, there was a span of 17 bases. CDR1 and CDR2 from the germline V gene are MNHEY and SMNVEV (reference sequence). This CDR3 is built from 16 residues. The CDR3 sequence: CASSPTTGHVSYEQYF. The CDR3 bases are TGTGCCAGCAGTCCTACGACGGGACACGTCTCCTACGAGCAGTACTTC.

The sample holds a few counts of this clonotype. This chain uses TRBV6-2 or TRBV6-3 with TRBJ2-7, with D possibly matching TRBD2 (5 bases). In germline, CDR1 is MNHEY, CDR2 SVGEGT. With 2 bases removed from V and 6 bases from J, the gap between germline ends came to 11 bases. This CDR3 region has 13 residues. The CDR3 sequence is CASSYTHEGEQYF. The CDR3 DNA reads TGTGCCAGCAGTTACACCCACGAGGGCGAGCAGTACTTC.

A few counts support this clonotype. Being one base from a much bigger clone, this may be a read error. The J gene is TRBJ2-1, the V gene TRBV7-9; D gene unclear. CDR3 length: 11 amino acids. Trimming took off 5 bases at V and 5 bases at J, with 4 bases between the two ends. Germline CDR1 is SEHNR and CDR2 is FQNEAQ (reference sequence). The chain's CDR3 is CASSRHNEQFF. The CDR3 nucleotides read TGTGCCAGCAGCCGACACAATGAGCAGTTCTTC.

The rearrangement uses TRBV6-6 and TRBJ2-4; D unresolved. The germline gives CDR1 MNHNY, CDR2 SVGAGI (reference sequence). The CDR3 runs 13 residues. V lost 0 bases and J 8 bases, leaving 8 bases between the germline ends. CDR3 in amino acids: CASSYSERDIQYF. The CDR3 region has the DNA TGTGCCAGCAGTTACTCGGAAAGGGACATTCAGTACTTC.

In the case of this clonotype: A clone one base away is much larger, so this may be a read error. This chain joins TRBV28 and TRBJ2-3; D not resolved. Trimming cost V 5 bases and J 2 bases, with 8 bases left between them. Germline lookup yields CDR1 MDHEN and CDR2 SYDVKM. The CDR3 is made up of 13 amino acids. The CDR3 nucleotides read TGTGCCAGCAGTGTGGGTTACACAGATACGCAGTATTTT. Translated: CASSVGYTDTQYF.

In its sample, this clonotype was seen a few times. This chain uses TRBV6-1 with TRBJ2-3; D may match TRBD1 or TRBD2 (5 bases each). Trimming took off 7 bases at V and 4 bases at J, with 18 bases between the two ends. The V gene's germline CDR1 is MNHNS and CDR2 SASEGT. There are 15 residues in the CDR3. CDR3 bases: TGTGCCAGCACCTTCTCGTCGGTGGGGGCAGATACGCAGTATTTT. Translating it yields CASTFSSVGADTQYF.

The chain couples TRBV27 to TRBJ2-7, with D perhaps matching TRBD1 (6 bases). Trimming shortened V by 8 bases and J by 4 bases, and 9 bases separated the two germline ends. This CDR3 is 11 amino acids long. Germline loops: CDR1 MNHEY, CDR2 SMNVEV (reference sequence). This CDR3 is CASGTPYEQYF. The CDR3 bases are TGTGCCAGCGGGACACCGTACGAGCAGTACTTC.

This clonotype was recorded at least ten times. This rearrangement joins TRBV11-2 to TRBJ1-2, with D possibly being TRBD1 (5 bases). The CDR3 totals 15 residues. Germline V lookup: CDR1 SGHAT, CDR2 FQNNGV. V was pared by 6 bases and J by 5 bases, with 19 bases between. The CDR3 sequence is CASRAVGRVNYGYTF. The DNA for the CDR3 is TGTGCCAGCAGGGCGGTGGGCAGGGTGAATTATGGCTACACCTTC. Full variable domain (remainder filled in from reference TRBV11-2 and TRBJ1-2): EAGVAQSPRYKIIEKRQSVAFWCNPISGHATLYWYQQILGQGPKLLIQFQNNGVVDDSQLPKDRFSAERLKGVDSTLKIQPAKLEDSAVYLCASRAVGRVNYGYTFGSGTRLTVV.

This clonotype was observed a handful of times. J is TRBJ2-1 and V is TRBV14; 7 nucleotides agree with TRBD2. Per germline, CDR1 SGHDN and CDR2 FVKESK. The J segment lost 12 bases and the V segment lost 1 base, leaving 12 bases of the junction unmatched. The CDR3 sequence is 15 residues long. The chain's CDR3 is CASSQVSGANFGQFF. Here the CDR3 DNA reads TGTGCCAGCAGCCAAGTAAGCGGGGCCAATTTTGGGCAGTTCTTC. The whole variable domain, filled in from reference TRBV14 and TRBJ2-1, reads EAGVTQFPSHSVIEKGQTVTLRCDPISGHDNLYWYRRVMGKEIKFLLHFVKESKQDESGMPNNRFLAERTGGTYSTLKVQPAELEDSGVYFCASSQVSGANFGQFFGPGTRLTVL.

For this clonotype: A clone one base away is much larger, so this may be a read error. The V gene is TRBV12-3 or TRBV12-4, the J gene TRBJ1-4; 7 bases align to TRBD1. The CDR3 has 12 amino acids. V gave up 8 bases and J gave up 10 bases; unmatched junction bases: 7. The DNA of the CDR3 is TGTGCCAGCGGGGGCAGGGGGGGAAAACTGTTTTTT. Its protein is CASGGRGGKLFF.

The sample holds many counts of this clonotype. Relative to the germline gene, one junction end is altered; a read error may explain this. The chain has TRBV12-3 or TRBV12-4 and TRBJ2-7, with D perhaps matching TRBD2 (5 bases). The CDR3 has 14 residues. DNA for the CDR3: TGTGCCAGCAGCTTAGCGAGCGGTCCCTACGAGCAGTACTTC. It yields the protein CASSLASGPYEQYF.

At least ten counts were recorded for this clonotype. The chain couples TRBV6-2 or TRBV6-3 to TRBJ2-7; TRBD2 matches at 8 bases. Germline loops: CDR1 MNHEY, CDR2 SVGEGT. The junction had 10 bases not matched to a gene; V was cut back by 6 bases and J by 6 bases. There are 14 residues in the CDR3. The CDR3 DNA is TGTGCCAGCAGCCCCCCGGGACTAGTTGCCGAGCAGTACTTC. It translates to CASSPPGLVAEQYF.

There are many counts of this clonotype. The chain employs TRBV27 and TRBJ2-1, with TRBD2 matching over 10 bases. The CDR3 is 16 residues long. Germline CDR1 reads MNHEY; CDR2 reads SMNVEV (reference sequence). V lost 1 base to trimming and J lost 8 bases; unmatched junction nucleotides: 8. The CDR3 reads CASSLLGTSEVDEQFF. CDR3 sequence (DNA): TGTGCCAGCAGTTTATTGGGGACTAGCGAGGTGGATGAGCAGTTCTTC.

This clonotype was detected many times. The chain has TRBV10-3 and TRBJ2-5; 14 bases line up with TRBD2. V dropped 0 bases and J dropped 6; count of bases not matched to a gene: 3. CDR1 and CDR2 from the germline V gene are ENHRY and SYGVKD. The CDR3 contains 16 residues. In DNA form, the CDR3 reads TGTGCCATCAGTGAGTCCCGGACTAGCGGGGGGAAGACCCAGTACTTC. It translates to CAISESRTSGGKTQYF.

This clonotype was seen many times. CDR3 in amino acids: CASSPRVMNTEAFF. CDR3 in DNA: TGTGCCAGCAGCCCTAGGGTAATGAACACTGAAGCTTTCTTT. The chain combines TRBV11-2 with TRBJ1-1; no definite D call. Germline V gene sequence: CDR1 SGHAT, CDR2 FQNNGV. Trimming removed 5 bases at V and 0 bases at J, with 10 bases between. This CDR3 region has 14 residues.